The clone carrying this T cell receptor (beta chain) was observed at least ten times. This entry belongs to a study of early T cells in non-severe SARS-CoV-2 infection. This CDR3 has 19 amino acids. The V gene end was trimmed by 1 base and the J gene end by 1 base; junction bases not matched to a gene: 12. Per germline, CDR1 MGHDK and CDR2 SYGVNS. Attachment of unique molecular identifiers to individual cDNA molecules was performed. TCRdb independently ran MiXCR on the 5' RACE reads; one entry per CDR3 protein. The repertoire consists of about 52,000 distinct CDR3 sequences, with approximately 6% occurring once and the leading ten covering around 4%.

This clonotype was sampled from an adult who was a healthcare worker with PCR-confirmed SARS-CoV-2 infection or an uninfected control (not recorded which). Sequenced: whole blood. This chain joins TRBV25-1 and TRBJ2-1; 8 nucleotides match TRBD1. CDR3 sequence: CASSELGAGQGRSYNEQFF. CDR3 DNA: TGTGCCAGCAGTGAATTAGGGGCCGGACAGGGACGTTCCTACAATGAGCAGTTCTTC.